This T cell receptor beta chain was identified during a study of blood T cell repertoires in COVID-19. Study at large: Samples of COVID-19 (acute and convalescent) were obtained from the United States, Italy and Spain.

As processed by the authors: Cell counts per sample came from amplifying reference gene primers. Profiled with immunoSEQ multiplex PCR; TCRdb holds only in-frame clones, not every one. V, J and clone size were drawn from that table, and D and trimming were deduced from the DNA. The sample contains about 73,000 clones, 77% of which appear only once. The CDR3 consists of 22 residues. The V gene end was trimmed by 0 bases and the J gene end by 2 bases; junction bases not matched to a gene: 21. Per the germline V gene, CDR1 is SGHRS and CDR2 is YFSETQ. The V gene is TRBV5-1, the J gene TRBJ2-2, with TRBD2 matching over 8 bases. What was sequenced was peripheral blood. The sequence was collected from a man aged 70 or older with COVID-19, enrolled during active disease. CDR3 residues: CASSLVPRGSGAAPSNTGELFF. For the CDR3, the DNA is TGCGCCAGCAGCTTGGTTCCCCGGGGTAGCGGGGCGGCCCCCTCCAACACCGGGGAGCTGTTTTTT.